This TCR beta chain was sequenced in a study of blood T cell repertoires in COVID-19. Original processing notes: Estimation of nucleated cell counts relied on the amplification of reference gene primers. Measured with immunoSEQ multiplex PCR; TCRdb has only the in-frame clones, and not every one. V and J calls and clone size are as listed in that table; D and trimming were resolved from the DNA. The data contain some 50,000 clones, approximately 82% of them singletons. There are 15 residues in the CDR3. The germline CDR1 and CDR2 sequences are KGHSH and LQKENI. Trimming shortened V by 2 bases and J by 2 bases, and 13 bases separated the two germline ends.

The specimen sequenced was peripheral blood. The V and J genes are TRBV18 and TRBJ2-7, with TRBD1 as a possible D gene (6 bases). The origin of this receptor is a woman of 80 years or more with acute or convalescent COVID-19. The CDR3 here is CASSPVQGNTYEQYF. In DNA form, the CDR3 reads TGTGCCAGCTCACCAGTACAGGGTAACACCTACGAGCAGTACTTC.